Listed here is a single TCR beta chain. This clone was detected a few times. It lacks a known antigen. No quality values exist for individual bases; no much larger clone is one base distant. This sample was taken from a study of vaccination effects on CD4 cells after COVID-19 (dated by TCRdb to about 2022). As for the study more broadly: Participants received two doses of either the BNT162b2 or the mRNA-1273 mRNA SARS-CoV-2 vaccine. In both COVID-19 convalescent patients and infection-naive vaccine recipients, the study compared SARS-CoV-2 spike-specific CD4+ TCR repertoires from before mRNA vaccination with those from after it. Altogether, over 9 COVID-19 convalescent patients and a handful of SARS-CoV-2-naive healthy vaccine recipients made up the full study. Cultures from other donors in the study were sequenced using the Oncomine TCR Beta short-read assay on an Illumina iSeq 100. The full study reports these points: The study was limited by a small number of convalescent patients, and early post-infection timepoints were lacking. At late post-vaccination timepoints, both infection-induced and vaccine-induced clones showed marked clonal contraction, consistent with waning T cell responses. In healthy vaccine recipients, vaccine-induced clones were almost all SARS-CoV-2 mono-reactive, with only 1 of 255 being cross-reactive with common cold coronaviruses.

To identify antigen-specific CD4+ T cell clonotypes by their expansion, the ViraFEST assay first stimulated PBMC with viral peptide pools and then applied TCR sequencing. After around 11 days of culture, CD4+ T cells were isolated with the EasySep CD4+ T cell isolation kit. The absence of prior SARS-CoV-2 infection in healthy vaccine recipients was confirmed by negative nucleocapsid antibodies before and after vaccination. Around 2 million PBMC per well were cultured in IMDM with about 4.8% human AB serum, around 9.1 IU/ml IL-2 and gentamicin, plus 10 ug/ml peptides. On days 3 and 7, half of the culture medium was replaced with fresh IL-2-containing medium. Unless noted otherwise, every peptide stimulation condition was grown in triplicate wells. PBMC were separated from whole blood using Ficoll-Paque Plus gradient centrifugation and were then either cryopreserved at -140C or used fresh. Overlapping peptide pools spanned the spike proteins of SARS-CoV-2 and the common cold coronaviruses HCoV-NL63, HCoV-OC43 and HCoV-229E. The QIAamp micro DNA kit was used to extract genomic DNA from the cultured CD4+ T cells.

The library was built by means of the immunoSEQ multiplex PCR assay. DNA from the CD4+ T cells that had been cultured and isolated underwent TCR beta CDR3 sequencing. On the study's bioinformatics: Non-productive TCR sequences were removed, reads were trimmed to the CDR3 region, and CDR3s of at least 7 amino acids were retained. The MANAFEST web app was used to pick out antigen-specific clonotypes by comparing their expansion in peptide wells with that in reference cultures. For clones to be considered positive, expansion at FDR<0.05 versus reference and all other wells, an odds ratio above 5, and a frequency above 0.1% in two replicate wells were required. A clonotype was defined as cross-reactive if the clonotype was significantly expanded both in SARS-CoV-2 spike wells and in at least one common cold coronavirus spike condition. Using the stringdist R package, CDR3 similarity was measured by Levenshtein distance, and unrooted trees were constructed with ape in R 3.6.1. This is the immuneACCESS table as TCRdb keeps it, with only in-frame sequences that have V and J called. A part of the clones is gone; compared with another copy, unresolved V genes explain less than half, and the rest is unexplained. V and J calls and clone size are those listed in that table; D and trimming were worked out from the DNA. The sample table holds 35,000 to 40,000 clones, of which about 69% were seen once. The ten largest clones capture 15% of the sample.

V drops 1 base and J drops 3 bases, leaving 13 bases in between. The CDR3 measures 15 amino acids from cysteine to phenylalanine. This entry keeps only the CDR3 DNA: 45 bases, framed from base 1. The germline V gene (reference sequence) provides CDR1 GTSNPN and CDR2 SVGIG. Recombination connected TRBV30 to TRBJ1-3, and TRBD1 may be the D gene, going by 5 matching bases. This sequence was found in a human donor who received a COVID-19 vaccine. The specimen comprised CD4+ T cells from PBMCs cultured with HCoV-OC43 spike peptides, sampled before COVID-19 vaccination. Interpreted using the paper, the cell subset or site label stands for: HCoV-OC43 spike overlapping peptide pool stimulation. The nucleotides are TGTGCCTGGAGTGAAGGGGCATCTGGTGGAAACACCATATATTTT. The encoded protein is CAWSEGASGGNTIYF.